Only a few counts were recorded for the clone carrying this T cell receptor beta chain. The antigen remains unidentified. Mouse gene names and germline throughout. The sequenced fragment ends 4 residues before the CDR3 boundary, so the rest is inferred from the germline J gene. The sequencing template was cDNA reverse transcribed from extracted RNA. Only in-frame clones appear in the TCRdb table, and some are missing; sequencing was by immunoSEQ multiplex PCR. This sample includes around 110,000 clones with no singletons; its ten biggest clones take up roughly 21%. Germline CDR1 is NNHDY and CDR2 is SYVADS. CDR3 length: 11 amino acids. Trimming pared 10 bases from V and 2 bases from J, leaving 8 bases between. The data are from a study of CD8+ T cells in alopecia areata. About the study: Female roughly 6-10-week-old C3H/HeJ recipients received skin from 6-12-month-old C3H/HeJ graft donors with spontaneous alopecia.

Study results and caveats: Lesional scalp, notably in alopecia totalis/universalis, had clonality above that of normal scalp. With patients, TCR sharing proved less clear than in mice, a difference possibly related to HLA. Scalp samples also yield sequences from resident alphabeta T cells of normal skin.

V gene TRBV13-3 combines with J gene TRBJ2-3; the D gene is possibly TRBD1 (5 bases). The source of this sequence is a C3H/HeJ mouse with alopecia areata. The mouse strain carries the MHC haplotype H2-k. Sequencing was performed on lesional skin. The DNA read from the CDR3 is TGTGCCGTCAGGGTTGCAGAA. It encodes CAVRVAE. The whole CDR3 is CAVRVAETLYF.